Listed below are T cell receptor beta chains from one sample, sequenced in a study of cytomegalovirus exposure and HLA in healthy donors. Sequenced by immunoSEQ multiplex PCR; TCRdb stores in-frame clones only, minus some. This table holds approximately 60,000 clones, about 80% found once. The sample taken for sequencing was PBMCs. These receptors originate from a man in his forties in good health and CMV-seronegative. The CDR3 runs from the conserved cysteine through the conserved F or W. A D gene is named only where the DNA matches it firmly. The size field is filled for only some rows; it gives once, few, many or a size class.

size | D | J | V | CDR3 | DNA
. | . | TRBJ1-1 | TRBV28 | CASSLLDLKNTEAFF | TGTGCCAGCAGTCTACTGGACTTAAAGAACACTGAAGCTTTCTTT
. | . | TRBJ2-7 | TRBV7-8 | CASSLAARNYEQYF | TGTGCCAGCAGCTTAGCAGCCAGGAATTACGAGCAGTACTTC
. | TRBD1 | TRBJ1-2 | TRBV5-1 | CASSSQTGAYGYTF | TGCGCCAGCAGCTCACAGACAGGGGCCTATGGCTACACCTTC
. | . | TRBJ2-5 | TRBV7-3 | CASSLTAGSRETQYF | TGTGCCAGCAGCTTAACGGCAGGGTCTAGGGAGACCCAGTACTTC
few | TRBD1 | TRBJ1-1 | TRBV6-1 | CASRGTGDTEAFF | TGTGCCAGCAGAGGGACAGGGGATACTGAAGCTTTCTTT
. | . | TRBJ2-5 | TRBV4-2 | CASSQPQGETQYF | TGTGCCAGCAGCCAACCCCAGGGTGAGACCCAGTACTTC
. | TRBD2 | TRBJ2-2 | TRBV5-4 | CASSFLAGGPTGELFF | TGTGCCAGCAGCTTCCTAGCGGGGGGGCCCACCGGGGAGCTGTTTTTT
once | TRBD1 | TRBJ2-7 | TRBV4-1 | CASSHDYRGTYEQYF | TGCGCCAGCAGCCACGACTACAGGGGGACCTACGAGCAGTACTTC
. | . | TRBJ2-3 | TRBV27 | CASSLYLEDTDTQYF | TGTGCCAGCAGTTTATACCTAGAGGACACAGATACGCAGTATTTT
few | TRBD1 | TRBJ1-3 | TRBV2 | CASRGQGLGNTIYF | TGTGCCAGCAGAGGACAGGGACTGGGAAACACCATATATTTT
. | . | TRBJ2-5 | TRBV7-6 | CASSFSPWETQYF | TGTGCCAGCAGCTTCAGTCCCTGGGAGACCCAGTACTTC
. | TRBD2 | TRBJ2-3 | TRBV7-2 | CASSNRGGQTDTQYF | TGTGCCAGCAGCAACCGGGGGGGCCAGACAGATACGCAGTATTTT
. | . | TRBJ1-2 | TRBV30 | CAWSRDRSSGYGYTF | TGTGCCTGGAGTCGAGACAGGTCCTCGGGGTATGGCTACACCTTC
. | TRBD1 | TRBJ2-1 | TRBV5-5 | CASTIQGAFVDEQFF | TGTGCCAGCACCATACAGGGGGCCTTTGTCGATGAGCAGTTCTTC
once | . | TRBJ1-4 | TRBV19 | CASSINRAEGKLFF | TGTGCCAGTAGTATCAACAGGGCAGAGGGAAAACTGTTTTTT
. | . | TRBJ1-2 | TRBV6-1 | CASSTDINYGYTF | TGTGCCAGCAGTACAGACATTAACTATGGCTACACCTTC
. | . | TRBJ1-1 | TRBV7-8 | CASSLAMGGRLDTNTEAFF | TGTGCCAGCAGCTTAGCGATGGGGGGTAGACTCGATACCAACACTGAAGCTTTCTTT
. | TRBD1 | TRBJ2-4 | TRBV4-3 | CASSPSRDRENIQYF | TGCGCCAGCAGCCCATCCCGGGACAGAGAAAACATTCAGTACTTC
once | . | TRBJ2-1 | TRBV5-5 | CASSPLPGSPYNEQFF | TGTGCCAGCAGCCCTTTACCGGGGTCCCCCTACAATGAGCAGTTCTTC
. | . | TRBJ2-3 | TRBV5-8 | CASSLSTDGADTQYF | TGTGCCAGCAGCTTGTCGACAGACGGTGCAGATACGCAGTATTTT
. | . | TRBJ2-1 | TRBV7-2 | CASSLPQGNEQFF | TGTGCCAGCAGCCTACCACAGGGTAATGAGCAGTTCTTC
. | TRBD2 | TRBJ2-7 | TRBV5-5 | CASSPQGGGNPYEQYF | TGTGCCAGCAGCCCCCAGGGCGGGGGTAATCCCTACGAGCAGTACTTC
. | TRBD2 | TRBJ2-7 | TRBV6-1 | CASTTSGGAFYEQYF | TGTGCCAGCACGACTAGCGGGGGGGCATTCTACGAGCAGTACTTC
few | . | TRBJ1-3 | TRBV9 | CASSATSQPGQKPGNTIYF | TGTGCCAGCAGCGCCACCTCCCAGCCGGGTCAGAAACCTGGAAACACCATATATTTT
. | TRBD1 | TRBJ1-5 | TRBV6-6 | CASSYPGQGSYQPQHF | TGTGCCAGCAGTTACCCGGGACAGGGAAGTTATCAGCCCCAGCATTTT
. | TRBD1 | TRBJ1-4 | TRBV7-8 | CASSPLGQGGEKLFF | TGTGCCAGCAGCCCTCTGGGACAGGGTGGTGAAAAACTGTTTTTT
. | . | TRBJ2-7 | TRBV27 | CASSPLGTGVYEQYF | TGTGCCAGCAGTCCCCTCGGGACTGGAGTCTACGAGCAGTACTTC
. | . | TRBJ2-3 | TRBV9 | CASSVMVRGSDTQYF | TGTGCCAGCAGCGTAATGGTAAGGGGCTCCGATACGCAGTATTTT
. | . | TRBJ2-5 | TRBV7-2 | CASSLVLASTSQETQYF | TGTGCCAGCAGCTTAGTTTTAGCTAGCACATCCCAAGAGACCCAGTACTTC
. | . | TRBJ1-5 | TRBV19 | CASSNRESNQPQHF | TGTGCCAGTAGTAACAGGGAAAGCAATCAGCCCCAGCATTTT
. | . | TRBJ1-1 | TRBV30 | CAWSVKDYGRANTEAFF | TGTGCCTGGAGTGTAAAGGACTACGGACGGGCAAACACTGAAGCTTTCTTT
. | TRBD1 | TRBJ1-6 | TRBV6-5 | CASSDRGQGPLHF | TGTGCCAGCAGCGACAGGGGGCAGGGGCCCCTCCACTTT
once | TRBD2 | TRBJ2-5 | TRBV28 | CASSPPWSGGNLLQETQYF | TGTGCCAGCAGTCCCCCCTGGAGCGGGGGAAACCTATTACAAGAGACCCAGTACTTC
. | . | TRBJ1-1 | TRBV7-9 | CASSFGGIKNTEAFF | TGTGCCAGCAGCTTTGGAGGTATAAAGAACACTGAAGCTTTCTTT
. | . | TRBJ1-2 | TRBV2 | CASEGRMGTYGYTF | TGTGCCAGCGAAGGGAGGATGGGGACCTATGGCTACACCTTC
. | TRBD1 | TRBJ2-5 | TRBV4-2 | CASSQARTGGSQTQYF | TGTGCCAGCAGCCAAGCAAGGACAGGGGGCTCACAGACCCAGTACTTC
. | TRBD2 | TRBJ2-5 | TRBV29-1 | CSVDWGSGGAEETQYF | TGCAGCGTCGATTGGGGTAGCGGGGGGGCCGAAGAGACCCAGTACTTC
. | TRBD1 | TRBJ2-3 | TRBV7-9 | CASTRTGFTDTQYF | TGTGCCAGCACCCGGACAGGATTCACAGATACGCAGTATTTT
once | . | TRBJ2-7 | TRBV5-6 | CASSLWAQGSDYEQYF | TGTGCCAGCAGCTTATGGGCACAGGGAAGCGACTACGAGCAGTACTTC
. | TRBD1 | TRBJ1-2 | TRBV9 | CASSPQGLRGPYGYTF | TGTGCCAGCAGCCCGCAAGGACTCAGGGGGCCCTATGGCTACACCTTC
. | . | TRBJ2-7 | TRBV6-1 | CASTVGREYEQYF | TGTGCCAGCACGGTGGGGCGAGAGTACGAGCAGTACTTC
. | TRBD2 | TRBJ2-5 | TRBV5-1 | CASSLYLAGQETQYF | TGCGCCAGCAGCTTGTACCTAGCGGGGCAAGAGACCCAGTACTTC
medium-sized | TRBD1 | TRBJ1-2 | TRBV30 | CAWSVEGGDRDVPYGYTF | TGTGCCTGGAGTGTAGAGGGGGGGGACAGGGACGTCCCATATGGCTACACCTTC
. | . | TRBJ2-5 | TRBV10-3 | CAISPGETQYF | TGTGCCATCAGTCCCGGAGAGACCCAGTACTTC
. | . | TRBJ1-1 | TRBV7-9 | CASSSLKGQMNTEAFF | TGTGCCAGCAGCTCTCTCAAGGGACAAATGAACACTGAAGCTTTCTTT
. | . | TRBJ1-3 | TRBV9 | CASSVAPGLEDTIYF | TGTGCCAGCAGCGTAGCCCCAGGCTTAGAAGACACCATATATTTT
. | TRBD1 | TRBJ1-5 | TRBV7-6 | CATPRQGARNQPQHF | TGTGCCACCCCTAGACAGGGGGCGCGCAATCAGCCCCAGCATTTT
. | TRBD1 | TRBJ1-2 | TRBV19 | CASSIGQGGVNGYTF | TGTGCCAGTAGTATCGGACAGGGTGGGGTTAACGGCTACACCTTC
. | . | TRBJ1-6 | TRBV28 | CASSVDGRGYNSPLHF | TGTGCCAGCAGTGTTGACGGGAGGGGATATAATTCACCCCTCCACTTT
. | TRBD1 | TRBJ1-1 | TRBV5-1 | CASSRTGTGDGAAEAFF | TGCGCCAGCAGTCGGACCGGGACAGGGGATGGAGCAGCTGAAGCTTTCTTT
. | . | TRBJ2-5 | TRBV5-5 | CASSLVPAGETQYF | TGTGCCAGCAGCTTGGTTCCAGCGGGAGAGACCCAGTACTTC
. | . | TRBJ2-3 | TRBV2 | CASTRGQGWGGDTQYF | TGTGCCAGCACCCGAGGTCAGGGATGGGGTGGGGATACGCAGTATTTT
. | TRBD2 | TRBJ2-2 | TRBV7-2 | CASSSLAGGQVHTGELFF | TGTGCCAGCAGCTCCCTAGCGGGGGGGCAGGTCCACACCGGGGAGCTGTTTTTT
. | TRBD1 | TRBJ1-1 | TRBV19 | CASTSTGGMGNTEAFF | TGTGCCAGCACGTCAACAGGGGGAATGGGGAACACTGAAGCTTTCTTT
. | . | TRBJ2-7 | TRBV6-5 | CASSPGDGTYEQYF | TGTGCCAGCAGTCCAGGGGACGGAACCTACGAGCAGTACTTC
. | . | TRBJ2-5 | TRBV23-1 | CASSGISSRAYETQYF | TGCGCCAGCAGCGGTATATCGTCCCGAGCGTACGAGACCCAGTACTTC
. | . | TRBJ2-5 | TRBV6-4 | CASRCSGLDYQETQYF | TGTGCCAGCAGATGCAGCGGGCTAGATTACCAAGAGACCCAGTACTTC